This paragraph reports one TCR beta chain. Germline CDR1 is SQVTM and CDR2 is ANQGSEA. The ends were cut back, 3 bases at V and 4 bases at J, with 3 bases in the middle. The CDR3 runs to 11 residues. The sample comes from a study of OX40 agonist ivuxolimab in advanced cancers. Clones were read by immunoSEQ multiplex PCR, and TCRdb kept only the in-frame ones, dropping some. Of tens of thousands of clones in the sample, approximately 83% were seen once. The starting material was CD4+ or CD8+ T cells sorted from blood, obtained in a trial of the OX40 agonist ivuxolimab. The receptor was isolated from an adult with an advanced solid tumor such as melanoma, head and neck, liver or kidney cancer. The chain carries TRBV29-1 and TRBJ2-2, with no clear D. CDR3 residues: CSVDVTGELFF. CDR3 DNA: TGCAGCGTTGATGTCACCGGGGAGCTGTTTTTT.